What follows are 27 T cell receptor beta chains derived from one specimen sequenced in a study of siplizumab effects on memory and regulatory T cells. Measured with immunoSEQ multiplex PCR; TCRdb has only the in-frame clones, and not every one. The sample lists 90,000 to 120,000 clones, roughly 92% occurring once. Specimen: Tregs sorted from blood. Source of these receptors: a human donor in good health.

This chain connects TRBV5-4 to TRBJ2-5, with 9 bases lining up with TRBD2. Germline CDR1 is SGHNT and CDR2 is YYREEE (reference sequence). This CDR3 has 16 amino acids. The junction had 12 bases not matched to a gene; V was cut back by 3 bases and J by 6 bases. The CDR3 loop reads CASSSRPGLALKTQYF. CDR3 coding DNA: TGTGCCAGCAGCTCGAGGCCGGGACTAGCCTTGAAGACCCAGTACTTC. Looking up the rest from reference TRBV5-4 and TRBJ2-5 gives the full variable domain: ETGVTQSPTHLIKTRGQQVTLRCSSQSGHNTVSWYQQALGQGPQFIFQYYREEENGRGNFPPRFSGLQFPNYSSELNVNALELDDSALYLCASSSRPGLALKTQYFGPGTRLLVL.

The CDR3 sequence is CASSTRQARFEKLFF. In DNA form, the CDR3 reads TGTGCCAGCAGCACCAGACAGGCAAGGTTTGAAAAACTGTTTTTT. The chain couples TRBV7-9 to TRBJ1-4, with D possibly matching TRBD1 (6 bases). The CDR3 has 15 residues. Germline-derived CDR1 and CDR2 are SEHNR and FQNEAQ (reference sequence). Trimming removed 5 bases from V and 7 bases from J, with 17 bases in between.

V is TRBV7-8 and J is TRBJ2-1, with unresolved D. Trimming took 10 bases from V and 3 from J, leaving 16 bases between them. This CDR3 spans 14 amino acids. Germline loops: CDR1 SGHVS, CDR2 FQNEAQ. In DNA form, the CDR3 reads TGTGCCACCTCTTTCAGCTTAGGCTACAATGAGCAGTTCTTC. Protein product: CATSFSLGYNEQFF. The full variable domain, in which reference TRBV7-8 and TRBJ2-1 provide the parts outside the CDR3, is GAGVSQSPRYKVAKRGQDVALRCDPISGHVSLFWYQQALGQGPEFLTYFQNEAQLDKSGLPSDRFFAERPEGSVSTLKIQRTQQEDSAVYLCATSFSLGYNEQFFGPGTRLTVL.

The rearrangement joins TRBV5-1 to TRBJ2-7; D is unresolved. This CDR3 is 14 amino acids long. V was clipped by 0 bases and J by 0 bases, with 7 bases between them. Germline CDR1 SGHRS, CDR2 YFSETQ. The CDR3 region has the DNA TGCGCCAGCAGCTTGGGTGATAGCTCCTACGAGCAGTACTTC. Translation: CASSLGDSSYEQYF.

The rearrangement joins TRBV6-5 to TRBJ2-5; the match to TRBD1 covers 8 bases. The CDR3 sequence is 14 residues long. V was pared by 4 bases and J by 5 bases, with 6 bases of the junction left unmatched. CDR1 is MNHEY, CDR2 SVGAGI, per germline. Here the CDR3 DNA reads TGTGCCAGCAGTTGGGGACAGGACGTGGAGACCCAGTACTTC. Translating gives CASSWGQDVETQYF.

The chain joins TRBV29-1 to TRBJ2-7; 10 bases agree with TRBD2. Germline values: CDR1 SQVTM, CDR2 ANQGSEA. The CDR3 has 15 amino acids. V was pared by 1 base and J by 2 bases, with 5 bases of the junction left unmatched. This CDR3 reads CSVEGSSGRAYEQYF. The CDR3 DNA sequence: TGCAGCGTTGAAGGGTCCAGCGGGAGGGCCTACGAGCAGTACTTC.

The rearrangement joins TRBV7-9 to TRBJ1-2; D possibly corresponds to TRBD1 (6 bases). Germline CDR1 and CDR2: SEHNR and FQNEAQ (reference sequence). Between the trimmed V and J ends, which lost 4 bases and 0 bases, there was a span of 15 bases. This CDR3 has 16 residues. As DNA, the CDR3 is TGTGCCAGCAGCTCCCGGGACATCCCTTCTAACTATGGCTACACCTTC. It encodes CASSSRDIPSNYGYTF.

The chain couples TRBV7-3 to TRBJ1-4; D remains unclear. The CDR3 is 13 residues long. Per germline, CDR1 SGHTA and CDR2 FQGTGA. Trimming took 5 bases from V and 5 from J, leaving 9 bases between them. In nucleotides, the CDR3 is TGTGCCAGCAGCAAAGGGCTGAATGAAAAACTGTTTTTT. Amino acid sequence: CASSKGLNEKLFF.

V gene TRBV10-1 combines with J gene TRBJ2-7, with TRBD1 as a possible D gene (6 bases). V was cut by 0 bases and J by 2 bases, with 14 bases left in between. Germline CDR1 reads WNHNN; CDR2 reads SYGVQD (reference sequence). This CDR3 comprises 16 residues. CDR3 residues: CASSESGGGIAYEQYF. The CDR3, as DNA: TGCGCCAGCAGTGAGTCAGGGGGTGGGATCGCCTACGAGCAGTACTTC.

This clone was detected a few times. The chain employs TRBV11-3 and TRBJ1-1, with 8 bases matching TRBD1. CDR1 is SGHNT, CDR2 YENEEA, per germline. The CDR3 is made up of 15 amino acids. V was clipped by 5 bases and J by 0 bases; unmatched bases: 5. CDR3 in DNA: TGTGCCAGCAGCCCCGGGACAGGAGTGAACACTGAAGCTTTCTTT. Its protein is CASSPGTGVNTEAFF.

The chain uses TRBV28 and TRBJ2-7; weak D call: TRBD1 (7 bases). Germline values: CDR1 MDHEN, CDR2 SYDVKM. V gave up 5 bases and J gave up 10 bases, with 24 bases separating them. This CDR3 contains 15 residues. CDR3 sequence reads: CASSPRDRWVGGQYF. CDR3 DNA: TGTGCCAGCAGTCCTCGGGACAGATGGGTGGGGGGCCAGTACTTC.

This clone was seen a single time. The rearrangement joins TRBV27 to TRBJ1-4; D possibly corresponds to TRBD1 (6 bases). This CDR3 is 12 amino acids long. Trimming shortened V by 6 bases and J by 11 bases, and 13 bases separated the two germline ends. CDR1 is MNHEY, CDR2 SMNVEV, per germline (reference sequence). CDR3 nucleotides: TGTGCCAGCAGCAAGACAGGATTGAAACTGTTTTTT. It yields the protein CASSKTGLKLFF.

There are a few counts of this clone. The chain recombines TRBV4-1 with TRBJ2-5, with a tentative D call TRBD2 (5 bases). In germline, CDR1 is MGHRA, CDR2 YSYEKL. Deletions cut 0 bases from V and 5 bases from J, with 16 bases between. The length of the CDR3 is 16 residues. The CDR3 region has the DNA TGCGCCAGCAGCCAAGATAGAGGGAAGGGTGCGGAGACCCAGTACTTC. This gives the protein CASSQDRGKGAETQYF.

The rearrangement uses TRBV28 and TRBJ1-2; no definite D call. CDR1 is MDHEN, CDR2 SYDVKM, per germline. The CDR3 spans 12 residues. V gave up 4 bases and J gave up 1 base, with 4 bases separating them. The DNA for the CDR3 is TGTGCCAGCAGTTACAGTAACTATGGCTACACCTTC. Residues: CASSYSNYGYTF.

J is TRBJ1-6 and V is TRBV7-2; 7 nucleotides align to TRBD1. Germline V CDR1 and CDR2: SGHTA, FQGNSA. Unmatched junction bases numbered 14, after V lost 4 bases and J lost 2 bases. The CDR3 has 19 residues. The CDR3 is CASSYLPSGDSAYNSPLHF. DNA for the CDR3: TGTGCCAGCAGCTATTTGCCCTCAGGGGACAGCGCCTATAATTCACCCCTCCACTTT.

The chain combines TRBV11-1 with TRBJ1-3; D might be TRBD1 (6 bases). CDR1 SGHAT and CDR2 FQDESV come from the germline V gene (reference sequence). V dropped 6 bases and J dropped 4 bases, with 25 bases sitting between them. The CDR3 runs to 18 residues. CDR3 sequence reads: CASSELRRGKLDGNTIYF. The CDR3 bases are TGTGCCAGCAGTGAATTACGCAGGGGTAAGCTCGACGGAAACACCATATATTTT.

The V gene is TRBV7-9, the J gene TRBJ1-2; D is uncertain. Germline V gene lookup returns CDR1 SEHNR and CDR2 FQNEAQ (reference sequence). V was pared by 11 bases and J by 6 bases, with 13 bases between. The CDR3 consists of 11 residues. The CDR3 nucleotides are TGTGCCCCCGGCGCTTCGAATGGCTACACCTTC. Its translation is CAPGASNGYTF.

This chain joins TRBV19 and TRBJ1-5, with TRBD1 matching 9 bases. Germline values: CDR1 LNHDA, CDR2 SQIVND (reference sequence). The CDR3 length is 19 residues. After removal of 7 bases from V and 1 base from J, the junction contained 17 bases not matched to a gene. CDR3 bases: TGTGCCAGTAACGCCGCCCCGGGACAGGGAGGAGGGAGCAATCAGCCCCAGCATTTT. This sequence encodes CASNAAPGQGGGSNQPQHF. The entire variable domain, with the rest obtained from reference TRBV19 and TRBJ1-5, is as follows: DGGITQSPKYLFRKEGQNVTLSCEQNLNHDAMYWYRQDPGQGLRLIYYSQIVNDFQKGDIAEGYSVSREKKESFPLTVTSAQKNPTAFYLCASNAAPGQGGGSNQPQHFGDGTRLSIL.

The chain joins TRBV19 to TRBJ2-3, with D possibly matching TRBD1 (5 bases). V was clipped by 9 bases and J by 3 bases, with 13 bases between them. This CDR3 region has 13 residues. Germline V gene sequence: CDR1 LNHDA, CDR2 SQIVND (reference sequence). CDR3 bases: TGTGCCAGCGCTGACCAGGGTACAGATACGCAGTATTTT. Translation gives CASADQGTDTQYF.

This chain joins TRBV27 and TRBJ2-7; D not resolved. The CDR3 extends over 13 amino acids. Trimming shortened V by 8 bases and J by 1 base, and 12 bases separated the two germline ends. Germline values: CDR1 MNHEY, CDR2 SMNVEV (reference sequence). The CDR3 DNA follows: TGTGCCAGCCTAGGATGGGGTTCCTACGAGCAGTACTTC. It yields the protein CASLGWGSYEQYF.

The rearrangement joins TRBV9 to TRBJ2-7; D might be TRBD2 (7 bases). The ends were cut back, 2 bases at V and 1 base at J, with 19 bases in the middle. Germline V CDR1 and CDR2: SGDLS, YYNGEE. The CDR3 is 17 amino acids. The chain's CDR3 is CASSVGSGGLGSYEQYF. The CDR3 nucleotides read TGTGCCAGCAGCGTCGGCTCGGGGGGCCTCGGGTCCTACGAGCAGTACTTC. The whole variable domain, remainder taken from reference TRBV9 and TRBJ2-7, is DSGVTQTPKHLITATGQRVTLRCSPRSGDLSVYWYQQSLDQGLQFLIQYYNGEERAKGNILERFSAQQFPDLHSELNLSSLELGDSALYFCASSVGSGGLGSYEQYFGPGTRLTVT.

V is TRBV5-6 and J is TRBJ2-5; 10 bases line up with TRBD1. The CDR3 extends over 16 amino acids. The trim removed 2 bases at V and 5 bases at J, leaving 9 bases unmatched. CDR1 and CDR2 (germline): SGHDT, YYEEEE. CDR3: CASSFPGTGDVETQYF. CDR3 coding DNA: TGTGCCAGCAGCTTTCCCGGGACAGGGGATGTTGAGACCCAGTACTTC.

This clone appeared once. The rearrangement uses TRBV6-5 and TRBJ2-7; the match to TRBD1 covers 7 bases. The V gene's germline CDR1 is MNHEY and CDR2 SVGAGI. Germline trimming cut 10 bases from V and 1 base from J; bases unmatched to any gene: 10. The CDR3 spans 14 residues. Here the CDR3 reads CATYPATGSYEQYF. The DNA for the CDR3 is TGTGCCACATACCCCGCGACAGGGTCCTACGAGCAGTACTTC.

The genes are TRBV19 and TRBJ1-5; 8 bases match TRBD1. This CDR3 has 14 residues. The trim removed 6 bases at V and 4 bases at J, leaving 5 bases unmatched. Germline V gene lookup returns CDR1 LNHDA and CDR2 SQIVND (reference sequence). The CDR3 bases are TGTGCCAGTAGAGGGTGGACAGGGAATCAGCCCCAGCATTTT. It yields the protein CASRGWTGNQPQHF. The entire variable domain, with the rest obtained from reference TRBV19 and TRBJ1-5, is as follows: DGGITQSPKYLFRKEGQNVTLSCEQNLNHDAMYWYRQDPGQGLRLIYYSQIVNDFQKGDIAEGYSVSREKKESFPLTVTSAQKNPTAFYLCASRGWTGNQPQHFGDGTRLSIL.

This chain connects TRBV28 to TRBJ1-5; no reliable D call. The length of the CDR3 is 14 residues. Trimming cost V 5 bases and J 0 bases, with 8 bases left between them. Germline CDR1 is MDHEN and CDR2 is SYDVKM. CDR3 DNA: TGTGCCAGCAGTAAACGGTATAGCAATCAGCCCCAGCATTTT. Its translation is CASSKRYSNQPQHF.

V is TRBV7-2 and J is TRBJ2-2, with D maybe TRBD2 (6 bases). From germline, CDR1 is SGHTA and CDR2 FQGNSA. There are 15 residues in the CDR3. Trimming stripped 3 bases from V and 4 bases from J, with 12 bases between. In nucleotides, the CDR3 is TGTGCCAGCAGCTTCGGGGGACTTATCACCGGGGAGCTGTTTTTT. Its translation: CASSFGGLITGELFF.

The chain joins TRBV18 to TRBJ2-7; the D is unclear. The germline V and J ends were trimmed by 6 bases and 3 bases, with 6 bases remaining between them. Germline lookup yields CDR1 KGHSH and CDR2 LQKENI. The CDR3 is 11 residues long. CDR3 in DNA: TGTGCCAGCTCGCAGGACTACGAGCAGTACTTC. Its protein product is CASSQDYEQYF.